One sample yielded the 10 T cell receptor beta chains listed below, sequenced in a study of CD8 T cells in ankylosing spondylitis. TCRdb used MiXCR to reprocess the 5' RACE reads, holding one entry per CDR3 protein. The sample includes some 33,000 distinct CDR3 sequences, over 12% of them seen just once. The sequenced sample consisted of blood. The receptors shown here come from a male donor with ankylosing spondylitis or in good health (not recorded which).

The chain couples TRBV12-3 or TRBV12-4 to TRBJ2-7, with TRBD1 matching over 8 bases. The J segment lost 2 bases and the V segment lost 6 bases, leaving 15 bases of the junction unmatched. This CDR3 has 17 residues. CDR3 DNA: TGTGCCAGCAGGTTAAGCAGGGGACAGGATCTTCCCTACGAGCAGTACGTC. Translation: CASRLSRGQDLPYEQYV.

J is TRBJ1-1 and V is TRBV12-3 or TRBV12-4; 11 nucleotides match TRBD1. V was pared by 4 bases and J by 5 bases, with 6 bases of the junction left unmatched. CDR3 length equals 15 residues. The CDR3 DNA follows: TGTGCCAGCAGTTCAAGGGACAGGGGGGAAACTGAAGCTTTCTTT. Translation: CASSSRDRGETEAFF.

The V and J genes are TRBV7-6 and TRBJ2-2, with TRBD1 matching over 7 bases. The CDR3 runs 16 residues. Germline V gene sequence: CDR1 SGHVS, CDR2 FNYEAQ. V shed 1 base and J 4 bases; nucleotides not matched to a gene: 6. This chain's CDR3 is CASSLGQGEGTGELFF. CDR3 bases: TGTGCCAGCAGCTTAGGCCAGGGGGAAGGCACCGGGGAGCTGTTTTTT.

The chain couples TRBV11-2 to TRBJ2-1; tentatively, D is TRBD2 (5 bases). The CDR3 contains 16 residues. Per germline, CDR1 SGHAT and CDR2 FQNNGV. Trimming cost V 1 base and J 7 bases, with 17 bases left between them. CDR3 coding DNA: TGTGCCAGCAGCTTAGGGAGGATGGGAGTCCAAAATGAGCAGTTCTTC. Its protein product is CASSLGRMGVQNEQFF.

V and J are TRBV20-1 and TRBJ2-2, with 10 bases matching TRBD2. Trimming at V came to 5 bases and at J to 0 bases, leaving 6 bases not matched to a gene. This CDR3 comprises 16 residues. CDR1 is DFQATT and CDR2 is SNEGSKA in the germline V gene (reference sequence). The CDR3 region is CSAASGTSANTGELFF. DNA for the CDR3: TGCAGTGCTGCCTCCGGGACTAGCGCGAACACCGGGGAGCTGTTTTTT.

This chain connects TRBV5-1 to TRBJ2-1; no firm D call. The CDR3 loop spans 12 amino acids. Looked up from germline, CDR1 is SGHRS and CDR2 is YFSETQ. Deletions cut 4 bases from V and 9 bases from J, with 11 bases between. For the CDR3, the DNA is TGCGCCAGCAGCCCGGTTTTGGGTGAGCAGTTCTTC. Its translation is CASSPVLGEQFF.

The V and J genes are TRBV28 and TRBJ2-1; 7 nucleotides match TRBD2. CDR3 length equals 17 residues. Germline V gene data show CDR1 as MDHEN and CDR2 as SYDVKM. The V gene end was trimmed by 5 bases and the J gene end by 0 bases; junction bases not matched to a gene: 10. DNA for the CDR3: TGTGCCAGCAGTCCAGCGGGATATCTTTCCTCCTACAATGAGCAGTTCTTC. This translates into CASSPAGYLSSYNEQFF.

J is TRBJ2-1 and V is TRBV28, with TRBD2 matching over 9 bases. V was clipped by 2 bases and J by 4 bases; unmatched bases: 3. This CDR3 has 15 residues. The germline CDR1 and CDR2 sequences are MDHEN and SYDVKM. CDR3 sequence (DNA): TGTGCCAGCAGTTTAGCGCTAGCGGGGTACAATGAGCAGTTCTTC. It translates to CASSLALAGYNEQFF.

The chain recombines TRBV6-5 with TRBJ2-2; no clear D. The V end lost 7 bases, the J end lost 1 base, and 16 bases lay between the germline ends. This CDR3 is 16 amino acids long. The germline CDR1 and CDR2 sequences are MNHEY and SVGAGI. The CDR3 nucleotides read TGTGCCAGCACCCGGACGGTTGGAATGAACACCGGGGAGCTGTTTTTT. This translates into CASTRTVGMNTGELFF.

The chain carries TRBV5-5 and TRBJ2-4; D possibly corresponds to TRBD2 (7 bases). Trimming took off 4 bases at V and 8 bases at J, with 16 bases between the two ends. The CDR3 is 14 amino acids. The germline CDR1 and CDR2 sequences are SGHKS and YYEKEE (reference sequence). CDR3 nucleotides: TGTGCCAGCAGCGCGGGGGCAGGGGCACACATTCAGTACTTC. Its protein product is CASSAGAGAHIQYF.